What follows are 9 T cell receptor beta chains derived from one specimen sequenced in a study of identical twins. TCRdb re-called the 5' RACE reads through MiXCR, storing one row per CDR3 protein. The sample carries around 690,000 distinct CDR3 sequences, 21% recorded once. The same data also contributed to another study, on T cells expressing NK-cell markers.

Source material: PBMCs. The receptor source for this set is a woman under 30 in good health.

V gene TRBV27 combines with J gene TRBJ2-7, with D tentatively TRBD2 (6 bases). V was clipped by 2 bases and J by 2 bases, with 16 bases between them. This CDR3 is 16 amino acids long. Per the germline V gene, CDR1 is MNHEY and CDR2 is SMNVEV (reference sequence). The CDR3 loop is CASSLSPTPGAYEQYF. The CDR3 coding sequence is TGTGCCAGCAGTTTAAGTCCGACCCCGGGGGCCTACGAGCAGTACTTC.

The rearrangement uses TRBV9 and TRBJ2-1; D gene unclear. Trimming shortened V by 0 bases and J by 4 bases, and 11 bases separated the two germline ends. Germline CDR1 reads SGDLS; CDR2 reads YYNGEE. CDR3 length: 15 residues. The CDR3 here is CASSVGPSSYNEQFF. The CDR3 coding sequence is TGTGCCAGCAGCGTAGGCCCTTCCAGTTACAATGAGCAGTTCTTC.

This clonotype came up a few times. This chain connects TRBV5-1 to TRBJ2-3, with 11 positions matching TRBD2. This CDR3 contains 17 residues. CDR1 and CDR2 (germline): SGHRS, YFSETQ. The junction had 12 bases not matched to a gene; V was cut back by 4 bases and J by 5 bases. The CDR3 DNA follows: TGCGCCAGCAGCCCAGGGAATAGCGGGAGGGCCGTAGATACGCAGTATTTT. Translation gives CASSPGNSGRAVDTQYF.

The rearrangement links TRBV12-3 or TRBV12-4 to TRBJ2-7; 11 bases are shared with TRBD2. The CDR3 has 15 amino acids. V gave up 6 bases and J gave up 4 bases; unmatched junction bases: 8. The CDR3 DNA reads as TGTGCCAGCAGCACTACTAGCGGGGGTGGTTACGAGCAGTACTTC. This codes for CASSTTSGGGYEQYF.

Only a few counts were recorded for this clonotype. The chain employs TRBV20-1 and TRBJ2-3, with D maybe TRBD2 (7 bases). V was cut by 0 bases and J by 6 bases, with 16 bases left in between. The germline CDR1 and CDR2 sequences are DFQATT and SNEGSKA (reference sequence). The CDR3 consists of 15 residues. As DNA, the CDR3 is TGCAGTGCTAGAGATGGAGGCGGGGGCCCCGATACGCAGTATTTT. Protein product: CSARDGGGGPDTQYF.

This chain connects TRBV9 to TRBJ2-1; maybe TRBD2 (5 bases). The CDR3 is 12 amino acids. Germline loops: CDR1 SGDLS, CDR2 YYNGEE. V was pared by 0 bases and J by 12 bases, with 10 bases between. The CDR3 sequence is CASSVGGPRQFF. The CDR3 bases are TGTGCCAGCAGCGTAGGAGGGCCGAGGCAGTTCTTC.

This clonotype was seen ten or more times. The chain couples TRBV14 to TRBJ2-7, with a tentative D call TRBD1 (6 bases). CDR1 is SGHDN, CDR2 FVKESK, per germline. V dropped 4 bases and J dropped 5 bases, with 12 bases sitting between them. CDR3 length: 13 amino acids. As DNA, the CDR3 is TGTGCCAGCAGCCCCCAGGGGTGGAACGAGCAGTACTTC. Protein product: CASSPQGWNEQYF.

The genes are TRBV20-1 and TRBJ2-3; a weak D match, TRBD2 (6 bases). The CDR3 totals 18 residues. The V gene lost 5 bases and the J gene lost 3 bases, with 27 bases spanning the gap. The germline V gene has CDR1 DFQATT and CDR2 SNEGSKA (reference sequence). Written as DNA, the CDR3 is TGCAGTGCTCTCGGTCGTGAAAGTAGCGGTAAGACGACAGATACGCAGTATTTT. It is translated as CSALGRESSGKTTDTQYF.

This clonotype has a handful of counts. The rearrangement joins TRBV6-1 to TRBJ2-7; D possibly corresponds to TRBD1 (5 bases). V was trimmed by 6 bases and J by 4 bases, leaving 19 bases between them. This CDR3 region has 15 residues. Germline CDR1 reads MNHNS; CDR2 reads SASEGT. The CDR3 DNA reads TGTGCCAGCAGGCGACAGCCCCAAGGGCCGTACGAGCAGTACTTC. Protein: CASRRQPQGPYEQYF.